This paragraph covers one TCR beta chain sequence. Its target is unknown. The data originate from a study of molecular identifiers for immune sequencing clone quantification. Trimming at V came to 4 bases and at J to 4 bases, leaving 10 bases not matched to a gene. The CDR3 is made up of 16 amino acids. Germline loops: CDR1 SGHNT, CDR2 YENEEA. Listed TCR primers and previously described methods were used for bulk TCR libraries. TCRdb recomputed calls from the PCR reads with MiXCR, one row per CDR3 protein. Seen here are approximately 54,000 distinct CDR3 sequences, less than 25% observed once, and the top ten hold around 2%. Study results and limitations: Identical barcode-sharing TCR molecules could lead to underestimated sizes for highly expanded clones.

The TCR comes from a human donor in good health. Some libraries in this study had Jurkat cell RNA spiked in. The specimen sequenced was naive CD8+ T cells from blood, with Jurkat cell RNA spiked in. The subset was: FACS-sorted CD8+CD4-CCR7+CD45RA+ naive T cells. This chain links TRBV11-3 with TRBJ2-1, with TRBD1 matching over 7 bases. CDR3 amino acids: CASSSTPGTEYNEQFF. Here the CDR3 DNA reads TGTGCCAGCAGCTCTACCCCCGGGACAGAATACAATGAGCAGTTCTTC.